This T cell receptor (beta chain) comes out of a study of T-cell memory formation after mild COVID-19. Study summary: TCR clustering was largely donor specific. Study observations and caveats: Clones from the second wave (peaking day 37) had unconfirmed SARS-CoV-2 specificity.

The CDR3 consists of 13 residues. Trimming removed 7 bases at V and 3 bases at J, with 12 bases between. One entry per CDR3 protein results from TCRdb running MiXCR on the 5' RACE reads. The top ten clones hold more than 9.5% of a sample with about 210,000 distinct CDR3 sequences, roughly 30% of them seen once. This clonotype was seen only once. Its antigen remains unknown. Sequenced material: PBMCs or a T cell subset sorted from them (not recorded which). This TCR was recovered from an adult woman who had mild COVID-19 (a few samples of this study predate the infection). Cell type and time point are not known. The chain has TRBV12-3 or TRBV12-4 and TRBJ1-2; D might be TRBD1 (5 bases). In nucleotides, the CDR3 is TGTGCCAGCAAACCCACAGGCCACTATGGCTACACCTTC. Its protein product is CASKPTGHYGYTF.